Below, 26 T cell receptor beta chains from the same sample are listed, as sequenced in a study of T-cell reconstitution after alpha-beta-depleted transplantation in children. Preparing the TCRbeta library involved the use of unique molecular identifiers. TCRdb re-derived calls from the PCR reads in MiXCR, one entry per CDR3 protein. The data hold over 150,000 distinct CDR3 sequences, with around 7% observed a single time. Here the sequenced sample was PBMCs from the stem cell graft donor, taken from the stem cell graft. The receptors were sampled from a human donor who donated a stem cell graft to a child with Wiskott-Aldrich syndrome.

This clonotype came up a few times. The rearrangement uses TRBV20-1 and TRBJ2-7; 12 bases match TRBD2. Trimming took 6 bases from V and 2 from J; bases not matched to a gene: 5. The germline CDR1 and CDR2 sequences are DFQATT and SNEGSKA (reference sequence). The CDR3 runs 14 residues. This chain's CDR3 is CSATSGGRTYEQYF. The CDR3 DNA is TGCAGTGCCACTAGCGGGGGGAGGACCTACGAGCAGTACTTC.

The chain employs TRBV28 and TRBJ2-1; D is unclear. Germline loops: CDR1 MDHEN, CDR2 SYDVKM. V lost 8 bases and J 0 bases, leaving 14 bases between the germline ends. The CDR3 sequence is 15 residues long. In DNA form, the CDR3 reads TGTGCCAGCGGCCCCGGGCTCCTCTCCTACAATGAGCAGTTCTTC. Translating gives CASGPGLLSYNEQFF.

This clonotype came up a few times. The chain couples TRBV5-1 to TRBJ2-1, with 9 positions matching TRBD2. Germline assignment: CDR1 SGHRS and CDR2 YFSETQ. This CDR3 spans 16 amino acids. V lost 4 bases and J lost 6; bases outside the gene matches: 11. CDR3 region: CASSPVLSGRINEQFF. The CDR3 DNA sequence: TGCGCCAGCAGCCCGGTACTGAGCGGGAGGATCAATGAGCAGTTCTTC. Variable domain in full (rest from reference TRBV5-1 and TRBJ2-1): KAGVTQTPRYLIKTRGQQVTLSCSPISGHRSVSWYQQTPGQGLQFLFEYFSETQRNKGNFPGRFSGRQFSNSRSEMNVSTLELGDSALYLCASSPVLSGRINEQFFGPGTRLTVL.

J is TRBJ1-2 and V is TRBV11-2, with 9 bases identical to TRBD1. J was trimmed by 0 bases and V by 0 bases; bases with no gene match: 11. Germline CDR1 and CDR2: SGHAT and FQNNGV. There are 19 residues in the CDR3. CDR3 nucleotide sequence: TGTGCCAGCAGCTTAGAGGGACAGGGCATGTCGTATTCTAACTATGGCTACACCTTC. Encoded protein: CASSLEGQGMSYSNYGYTF.

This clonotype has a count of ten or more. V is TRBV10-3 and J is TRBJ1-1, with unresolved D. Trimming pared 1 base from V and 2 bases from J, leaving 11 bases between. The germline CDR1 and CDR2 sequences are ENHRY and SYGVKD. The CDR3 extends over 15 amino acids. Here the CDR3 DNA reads TGTGCCATCAGTGAGTTGGCGGCACCAAACACTGAAGCTTTCTTT. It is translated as CAISELAAPNTEAFF.

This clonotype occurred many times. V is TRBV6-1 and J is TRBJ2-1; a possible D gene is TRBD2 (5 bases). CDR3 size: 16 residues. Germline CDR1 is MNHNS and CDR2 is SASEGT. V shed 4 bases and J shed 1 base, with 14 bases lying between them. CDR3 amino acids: CASSGSVGKSYNEQFF. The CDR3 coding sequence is TGTGCCAGCAGTGGTAGCGTCGGGAAATCCTACAATGAGCAGTTCTTC.

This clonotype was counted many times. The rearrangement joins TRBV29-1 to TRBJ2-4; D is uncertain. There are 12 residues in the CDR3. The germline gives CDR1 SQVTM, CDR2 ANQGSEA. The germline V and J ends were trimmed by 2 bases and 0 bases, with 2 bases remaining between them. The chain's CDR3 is CSVETAKNIQYF. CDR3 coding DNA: TGCAGCGTTGAAACAGCCAAAAACATTCAGTACTTC.

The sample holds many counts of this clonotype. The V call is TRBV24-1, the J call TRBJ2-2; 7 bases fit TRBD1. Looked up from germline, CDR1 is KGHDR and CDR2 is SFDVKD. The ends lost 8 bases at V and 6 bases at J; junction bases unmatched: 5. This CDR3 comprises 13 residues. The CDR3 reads CATMNRGAGELFF. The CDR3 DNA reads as TGTGCCACCATGAACAGGGGAGCCGGGGAGCTGTTTTTT.

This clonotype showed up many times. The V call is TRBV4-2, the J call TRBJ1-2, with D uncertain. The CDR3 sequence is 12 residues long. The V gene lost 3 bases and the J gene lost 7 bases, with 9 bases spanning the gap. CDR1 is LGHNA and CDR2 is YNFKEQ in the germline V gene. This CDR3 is CASSHPVGGYTF. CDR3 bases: TGTGCCAGCAGCCATCCCGTCGGTGGCTACACCTTC.

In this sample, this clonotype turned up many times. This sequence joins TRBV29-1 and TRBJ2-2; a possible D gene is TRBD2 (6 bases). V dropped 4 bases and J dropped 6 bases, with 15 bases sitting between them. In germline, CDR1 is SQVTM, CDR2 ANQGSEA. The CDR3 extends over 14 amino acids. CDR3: CSVVVGGVPGELFF. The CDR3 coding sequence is TGCAGCGTTGTAGTGGGGGGAGTACCCGGGGAGCTGTTTTTT.

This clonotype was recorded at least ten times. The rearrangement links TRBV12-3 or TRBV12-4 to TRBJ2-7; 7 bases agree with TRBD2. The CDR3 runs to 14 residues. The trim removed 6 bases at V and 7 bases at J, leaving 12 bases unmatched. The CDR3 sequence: CASSGLEVWDEQYF. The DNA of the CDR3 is TGTGCCAGCAGCGGACTAGAGGTTTGGGATGAGCAGTACTTC.

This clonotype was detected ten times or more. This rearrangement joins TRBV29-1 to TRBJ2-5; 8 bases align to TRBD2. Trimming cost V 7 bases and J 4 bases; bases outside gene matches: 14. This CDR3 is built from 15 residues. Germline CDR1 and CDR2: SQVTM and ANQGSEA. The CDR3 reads CSGETLGGRRETQYF. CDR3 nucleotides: TGCAGCGGCGAAACCCTCGGCGGGAGGAGAGAGACCCAGTACTTC. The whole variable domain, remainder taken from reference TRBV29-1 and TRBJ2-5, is SAVISQKPSRDICQRGTSLTIQCQVDSQVTMMFWYRQQPGQSLTLIATANQGSEATYESGFVIDKFPISRPNLTFSTLTVSNMSPEDSSIYLCSGETLGGRRETQYFGPGTRLLVL.

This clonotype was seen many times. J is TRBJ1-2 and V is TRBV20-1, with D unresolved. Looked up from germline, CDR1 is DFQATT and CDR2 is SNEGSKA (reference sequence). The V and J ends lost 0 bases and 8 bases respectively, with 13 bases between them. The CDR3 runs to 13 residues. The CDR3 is CSARDLGLHGYTF. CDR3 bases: TGCAGTGCTAGAGACCTCGGACTGCACGGCTACACCTTC.

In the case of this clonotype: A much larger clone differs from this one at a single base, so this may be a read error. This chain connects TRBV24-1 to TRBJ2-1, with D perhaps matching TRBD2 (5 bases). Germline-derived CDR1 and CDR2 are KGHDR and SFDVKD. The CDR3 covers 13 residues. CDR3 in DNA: TGTGCCACCAGTGGAAGCGGCTACAATGAGCAGTGCTTC. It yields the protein CATSGSGYNEQCF.

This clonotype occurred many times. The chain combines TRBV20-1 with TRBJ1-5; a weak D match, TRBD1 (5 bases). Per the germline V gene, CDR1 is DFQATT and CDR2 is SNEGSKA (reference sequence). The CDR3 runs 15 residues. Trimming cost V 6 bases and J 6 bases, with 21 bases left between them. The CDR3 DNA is TGCAGTGCACCAACCCCCGGGACCGTGGGTCAGCCCCAGCATTTT. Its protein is CSAPTPGTVGQPQHF.

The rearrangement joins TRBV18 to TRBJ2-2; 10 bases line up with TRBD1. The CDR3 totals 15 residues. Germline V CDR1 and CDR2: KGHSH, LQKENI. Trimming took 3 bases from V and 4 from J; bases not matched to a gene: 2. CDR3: CASSPGQGPTGELFF. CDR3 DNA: TGTGCCAGCTCACCGGGACAGGGGCCCACCGGGGAGCTGTTTTTT.

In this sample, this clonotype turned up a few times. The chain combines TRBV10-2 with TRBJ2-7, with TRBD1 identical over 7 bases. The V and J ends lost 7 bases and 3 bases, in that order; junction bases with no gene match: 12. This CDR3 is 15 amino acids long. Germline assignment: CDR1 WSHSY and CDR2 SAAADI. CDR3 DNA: TGCGCCAGCATTTCCCCCCCGACAGGGAACTACGAGCAGTACTTC. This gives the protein CASISPPTGNYEQYF.

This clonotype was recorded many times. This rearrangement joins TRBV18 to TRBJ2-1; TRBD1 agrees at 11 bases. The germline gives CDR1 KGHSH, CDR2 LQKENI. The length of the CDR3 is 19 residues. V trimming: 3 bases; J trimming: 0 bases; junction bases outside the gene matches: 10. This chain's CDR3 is CASSPFPGGTGGSYNEQFF. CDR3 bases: TGTGCCAGCTCACCTTTCCCCGGGGGGACAGGGGGCTCCTACAATGAGCAGTTCTTC.

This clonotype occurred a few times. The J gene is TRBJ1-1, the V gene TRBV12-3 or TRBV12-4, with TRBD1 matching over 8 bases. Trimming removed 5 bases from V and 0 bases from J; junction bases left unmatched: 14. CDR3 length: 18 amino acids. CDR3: CASSGPGTGYEMNTEAFF. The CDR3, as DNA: TGTGCCAGCAGTGGCCCCGGGACAGGTTATGAAATGAACACTGAAGCTTTCTTT.

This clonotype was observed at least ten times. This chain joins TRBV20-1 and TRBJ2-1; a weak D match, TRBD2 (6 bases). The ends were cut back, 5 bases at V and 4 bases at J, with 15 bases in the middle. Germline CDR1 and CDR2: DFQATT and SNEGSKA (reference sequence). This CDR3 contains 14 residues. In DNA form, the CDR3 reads TGCAGTGCTGCCCAGGGCGCGGGGTACAATGAGCAGTTCTTC. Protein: CSAAQGAGYNEQFF.

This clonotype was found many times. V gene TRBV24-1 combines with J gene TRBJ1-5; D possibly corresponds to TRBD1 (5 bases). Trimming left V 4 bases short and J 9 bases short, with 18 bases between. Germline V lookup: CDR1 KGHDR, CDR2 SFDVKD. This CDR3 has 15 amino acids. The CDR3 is CATSDSLTESRPQHF. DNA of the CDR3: TGTGCCACCAGTGACTCTTTGACAGAGTCTCGGCCCCAGCATTTT.

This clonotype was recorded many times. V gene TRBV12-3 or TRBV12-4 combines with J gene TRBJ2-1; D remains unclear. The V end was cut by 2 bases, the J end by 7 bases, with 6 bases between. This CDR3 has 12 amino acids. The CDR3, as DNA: TGTGCCAGCAGTTTAAGTGGTAATGAGCAGTTCTTC. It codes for CASSLSGNEQFF.

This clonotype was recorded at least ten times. The CDR3 DNA sequence: TGTGCCAGCAGCGGGACAGGGTCGGGTCAGCCCCAGCATTTT. Residues: CASSGTGSGQPQHF. The rearrangement joins TRBV12-3 or TRBV12-4 to TRBJ1-5, with 9 nucleotides matching TRBD1. V was pared by 6 bases and J by 6 bases, with 6 bases of the junction left unmatched. The CDR3 loop spans 14 amino acids.

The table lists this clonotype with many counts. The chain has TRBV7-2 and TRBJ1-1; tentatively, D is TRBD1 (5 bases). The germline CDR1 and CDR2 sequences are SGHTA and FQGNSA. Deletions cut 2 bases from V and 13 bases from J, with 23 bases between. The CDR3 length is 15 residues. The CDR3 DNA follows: TGTGCCAGCAGCTTACCCGGACAAGGTTCTAGGATTGGTTTCTTT. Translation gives CASSLPGQGSRIGFF. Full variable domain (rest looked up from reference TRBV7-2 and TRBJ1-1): GAGVSQSPSNKVTEKGKDVELRCDPISGHTALYWYRQSLGQGLEFLIYFQGNSAPDKSGLPSDRFSAERTGGSVSTLTIQRTQQEDSAVYLCASSLPGQGSRIGFFGQGTRLTVV.

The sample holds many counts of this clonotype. The CDR3 region is CASSLEGGRRDNEQFF. The DNA for the CDR3 is TGTGCCAGCAGCTTGGAAGGGGGGCGGAGGGACAATGAGCAGTTCTTC. The chain is built from TRBV5-6 and TRBJ2-1, with D possibly being TRBD1 or TRBD2 (6 bases each). Germline V CDR1 and CDR2: SGHDT, YYEEEE. With 0 bases removed from V and 5 bases from J, the gap between germline ends came to 15 bases. The CDR3 totals 16 residues.

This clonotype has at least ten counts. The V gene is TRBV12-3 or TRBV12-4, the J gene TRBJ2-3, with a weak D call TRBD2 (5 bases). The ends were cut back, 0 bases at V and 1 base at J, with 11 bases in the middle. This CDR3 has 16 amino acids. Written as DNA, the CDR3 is TGTGCCAGCAGTTTAGCCCTTGGTAGCGGCACAGATACGCAGTATTTT. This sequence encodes CASSLALGSGTDTQYF.